What follows describes a single T cell receptor beta chain. What it recognizes is unknown. There was one heparinised blood draw per donor, averaging roughly 120 mL. As every portion of the isolated RNA was reverse transcribed, the sequencing read expressed TCRB transcripts. Using immunoSEQ multiplex PCR, the repertoire was profiled, and TCRdb retains in-frame clones only, with some absent. The repertoire holds 150,000 or so clones, with around a tenth as singletons. CDR1 is MNHNY and CDR2 is SVGAGI in the germline V gene (reference sequence). The CDR3 runs to 13 residues. V lost 6 bases, J lost 2 bases, and 11 bases lay in between. The data stem from a study of beta chain features in type 1 diabetes. Study conclusions and caveats: Moderately but significantly shorter TCRB CDR3s were found in Type 1 diabetes patients in all four CD4+ subsets.

The receptor was derived from a man between 18 and 29 years old in good health. The V call is TRBV6-6, the J call TRBJ2-7; possible D gene TRBD1, 6 bases. The sequencing input was central memory CD4+ T cells from blood. The CDR3 loop reads CASSPGQTYEQYF. The CDR3 DNA is TGTGCCAGCAGCCCCGGACAGACCTACGAGCAGTACTTC.